This is a list of T cell receptor beta chains from one sample in a study of cytomegalovirus exposure and HLA in healthy donors. Clones were sequenced by immunoSEQ multiplex PCR, and TCRdb holds only the in-frame ones, with some missing. The sample includes some 87,000 clones, over 75% of them seen just once. The sample consisted of PBMCs. These receptors all come from a man between 45 and 60 years old in good health and CMV-seropositive. Each CDR3 is given with its conserved first and last residue. The D gene is left open where the match is weak. A clone size is listed for some rows: how often the clone was seen (once, few, many), or a class if it is expanded.

clone size,D gene,J gene,V gene,CDR3 DNA,CDR3 protein
.,TRBD1,TRBJ2-5,TRBV30,TGTGCCTGGAGCCCCATCGACAGGGCCCGAGAGACCCAGTACTTC,CAWSPIDRARETQYF
.,TRBD1,TRBJ2-7,TRBV19,TGTGCCAGTAGTCCGGGGACAGGACTTAAATCTCCCTACGAGCAGTACTTC,CASSPGTGLKSPYEQYF
.,TRBD2,TRBJ2-7,TRBV11-2,TGTGCCAGCAGCCCCGGACTAGCGGAGGCGCAGTACTTC,CASSPGLAEAQYF
.,TRBD1,TRBJ1-2,TRBV7-9,TGTGCCAGCAGCCCAACCCAAACCGGGACAGGTCATGGCTACACCTTC,CASSPTQTGTGHGYTF
.,TRBD2,TRBJ2-3,TRBV11-2,TGTGCCAGCAGCTTAGATTGGGGACTAGCGGGGGGTCCTACCCCAGATACGCAGTATTTT,CASSLDWGLAGGPTPDTQYF
.,.,TRBJ1-3,TRBV28,TGTGCCAGCAGACAGGGTTCTGGAAACACCATATATTTT,CASRQGSGNTIYF
few,.,TRBJ1-5,TRBV7-2,TGTGCCAGCAGCTTATTTACAGGGTCTGTTCGTCAGCCCCAGCATTTT,CASSLFTGSVRQPQHF
.,.,TRBJ2-7,TRBV7-9,TGTGCCAGCACCTCCGGGACCATCAACGGACAGCAACACTCCTACGAGCAGTACTTC,CASTSGTINGQQHSYEQYF
.,TRBD1,TRBJ1-2,TRBV30,TGTGCCCTTCAGGGGGACGGTGTTAACTATGGCTACACCTTC,CALQGDGVNYGYTF
.,TRBD1,TRBJ1-1,TRBV19,TGTGCCAGTAGTAGACAGGGGATGAACACTGAAGCTTTCTTT,CASSRQGMNTEAFF
few,.,TRBJ1-2,TRBV9,TGTGCCAGCAGCCCGGGACATTCGAAGAGGGGTGGCTACACCTTC,CASSPGHSKRGGYTF
.,.,TRBJ2-3,TRBV5-1,TGCGCCAGCAGCTTGGGGCCAGATGGAGTTGATACGCAGTATTTT,CASSLGPDGVDTQYF
.,TRBD1,TRBJ1-5,TRBV27,TGTGCCAGCAGTAGATCGACAGGGAGCAATCAGCCCCAGCATTTT,CASSRSTGSNQPQHF
.,.,TRBJ2-1,TRBV11-2,TGTGCCAGCAGCCCCCTTACCTACAATGAGCAGTTCTTC,CASSPLTYNEQFF
few,.,TRBJ2-7,TRBV29-1,TGCAGCGTTGAAACTAGCTCCTACGAGCAGTACTTC,CSVETSSYEQYF
.,.,TRBJ2-2,TRBV4-3,TGCGCCAGCAGCCAAGATGTCCCATCTAGCTTAGTTGGCGATGGGGAGCTGTTTTTT,CASSQDVPSSLVGDGELFF
once,.,TRBJ1-1,TRBV5-5,TGTGCCAGCAGCTTGTGGCAGGGAGGTACTGAAGCTTTCTTT,CASSLWQGGTEAFF
.,.,TRBJ1-3,TRBV5-1,TGCGCCAGCAGCCCCTCTTCAAGAGTCTCTGGAAACACCATATATTTT,CASSPSSRVSGNTIYF
.,TRBD1,TRBJ2-5,TRBV5-4,TGTGCCAGCAGCTTGGACAGGGGGCGGAGGCAAGAGACCCAGTACTTC,CASSLDRGRRQETQYF
.,TRBD2,TRBJ2-1,TRBV7-3,TGTGCCAGCAGCTTAACGGGCGGGGGGACGGGCAATGAGCAGTTCTTC,CASSLTGGGTGNEQFF
.,TRBD1,TRBJ2-5,TRBV7-7,TGTGCCAGCAGCCCGGACAGGGGGGTCCATGGGTACTTC,CASSPDRGVHGYF
once,.,TRBJ2-7,TRBV29-1,TGCAGCGCAAACATAAACCGGGACTGGAAGCCCGACGAGCAGTACTTC,CSANINRDWKPDEQYF
.,.,TRBJ2-3,TRBV9,TGTGCCAGCAGCGTAGACGGGGGGCAGGGTGGCACAGATACGCAGTATTTT,CASSVDGGQGGTDTQYF
.,TRBD2,TRBJ2-3,TRBV30,TGTGCCTGGAGTGTAGGGTTGATTAGCGGGGGGGCGGGTACGCAGTATTTT,CAWSVGLISGGAGTQYF
.,.,TRBJ1-4,TRBV7-9,TGTGCCATCTATAGGCAGGCAACTAATGAAAAACTGTTTTTT,CAIYRQATNEKLFF
.,TRBD1,TRBJ1-3,TRBV30,TGTGCCTGGCGACAGGGAGGTCCTGGAAACACCATATATTTT,CAWRQGGPGNTIYF
.,TRBD1,TRBJ2-1,TRBV5-6,TGTGCCAGCAGCTATGGGACAGGGCCCCTTGAGCAGTTCTTC,CASSYGTGPLEQFF
.,.,TRBJ1-5,TRBV21-1,TGTGCCAGCAGAACAGGGGATCAGCCCCAGCATTTT,CASRTGDQPQHF
few,.,TRBJ1-2,TRBV19,TGTGCCAGTAGTATACAAGGGGTCGGCTATGGCTACACCTTC,CASSIQGVGYGYTF
.,.,TRBJ2-7,TRBV5-1,TGCGCCAGCAGCTTGGTGGGCCTCCGGCCCGAGCAGTACTTC,CASSLVGLRPEQYF
.,.,TRBJ2-3,TRBV6-5,TGTGCCAGCAGTTACTTAGGGGAACTCACAGATACGCAGTATTTT,CASSYLGELTDTQYF
.,TRBD1,TRBJ2-7,TRBV6-5,TGTGCCAGCAGTTATTCCCTGGACAGGGAATTCGAGCAGTACTTC,CASSYSLDREFEQYF
.,.,TRBJ1-1,TRBV2,TGTGCCAGCAGTCCACAGTGGATGAACACTGAAGCTTTCTTT,CASSPQWMNTEAFF
.,TRBD1,TRBJ2-3,TRBV2,TGTGCCAGCAGACCGGGACAGGGGGACTCCGATACGCAGTATTTT,CASRPGQGDSDTQYF
.,.,TRBJ2-3,TRBV4-1,TGCGCCAGCAGCCTCCGAACTCGAGGTTCAGATACGCAGTATTTT,CASSLRTRGSDTQYF
few,TRBD1,TRBJ2-1,TRBV11-2,TGTGCCAGCAGCTTGGGACGGGACAGGGACTCAAGGGTTCGTGAGCAGTTCTTC,CASSLGRDRDSRVREQFF
once,TRBD1,TRBJ1-2,TRBV30,TGTGCCTGGACTGAAGACAGGGTGGGTGGCTACCCCTTC,CAWTEDRVGGYPF
.,.,TRBJ2-2,TRBV4-3,TGCGCCAGTCTACAGGGTGCCACCGGGGAGCTGTTTTTT,CASLQGATGELFF